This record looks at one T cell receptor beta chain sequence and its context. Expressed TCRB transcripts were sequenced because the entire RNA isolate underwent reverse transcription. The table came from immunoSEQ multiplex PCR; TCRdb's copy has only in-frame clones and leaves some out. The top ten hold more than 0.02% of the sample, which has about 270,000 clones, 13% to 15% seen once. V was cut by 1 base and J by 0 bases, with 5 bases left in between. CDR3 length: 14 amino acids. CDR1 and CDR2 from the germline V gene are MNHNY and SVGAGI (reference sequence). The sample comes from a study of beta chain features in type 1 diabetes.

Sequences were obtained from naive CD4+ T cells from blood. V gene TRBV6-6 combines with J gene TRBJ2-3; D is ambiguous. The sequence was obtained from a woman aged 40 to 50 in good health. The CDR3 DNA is TGTGCCAGCAGTTACTTACTTAGCACAGATACGCAGTATTTT. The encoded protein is CASSYLLSTDTQYF.